Presented here are 5 T cell receptor beta chains from one specimen sequenced in a study of OX40 agonist ivuxolimab in advanced cancers. Using immunoSEQ multiplex PCR, the repertoire was profiled, and TCRdb retains in-frame clones only, with some absent. The data hold around 26,000 clones, with 81% observed a single time. The material sequenced was CD4+ or CD8+ T cells sorted from blood, taken in a trial of the OX40 agonist ivuxolimab. The receptors derive from an adult with an advanced solid tumor such as melanoma, head and neck, liver or kidney cancer.

V is TRBV9 and J is TRBJ2-7; 7 bases match TRBD1. Unmatched junction bases numbered 8, after V lost 0 bases and J lost 2 bases. This CDR3 region has 16 residues. Germline loops: CDR1 SGDLS, CDR2 YYNGEE. CDR3 loop: CASSVGSRGPAYEQYF. The CDR3 nucleotides are TGTGCCAGCAGCGTAGGATCAAGGGGGCCCGCCTACGAGCAGTACTTC.

The V and J genes are TRBV4-2 and TRBJ1-2; weak D call: TRBD1 (6 bases). Trimming left V 0 bases short and J 6 bases short, with 11 bases between. CDR1 LGHNA and CDR2 YNFKEQ come from the germline V gene. This CDR3 is built from 14 residues. CDR3 DNA: TGTGCCAGCAGCCAAGATGGGGGGCCCGATGGCTACACCTTC. This gives the protein CASSQDGGPDGYTF.

This chain links TRBV28 with TRBJ2-3, with D uncertain. V was clipped by 1 base and J by 0 bases, with 2 bases between them. The CDR3 spans 13 residues. CDR1 is MDHEN and CDR2 is SYDVKM in the germline V gene. The CDR3 bases are TGTGCCAGCAGTTTATCCAGCACAGATACGCAGTATTTT. Translated: CASSLSSTDTQYF.

This clone was recorded once. The chain carries TRBV19 and TRBJ2-1, with 11 bases lining up with TRBD1. The V and J ends lost 3 bases and 4 bases, in that order; junction bases with no gene match: 5. CDR1 is LNHDA and CDR2 is SQIVND in the germline V gene (reference sequence). CDR3 length: 16 residues. CDR3 in amino acids: CASSMPGQGVYNEQFF. Written as DNA, the CDR3 is TGTGCCAGTAGTATGCCGGGACAGGGGGTTTACAATGAGCAGTTCTTC.

This clone has a single count. The J gene is TRBJ2-7, the V gene TRBV12-5; D is unresolved. The V end lost 6 bases, the J end lost 4 bases, and 4 bases lay between the germline ends. This CDR3 comprises 10 residues. Per the germline V gene, CDR1 is LGHNT and CDR2 is FRNRAP. CDR3 residues: CASGSYEQYF. The CDR3 DNA is TGTGCTAGTGGGAGTTACGAGCAGTACTTC.